The TCR beta chain described here comes from a study of T cells in localized non-small cell lung cancer. General observations from the study: Higher T cell density in the blood was associated with longer overall survival, whereas higher adjacent-lung clonality associated with shorter survival. Multi-region tumor sequencing was not done, so intratumor heterogeneity could not be excluded. Measurement of T cell clonality placed uninvolved adjacent lung highest, above the level in tumor. There were a median 57 of the top 100 tumor clones appearing in adjacent lung.

Some clones are missing from TCRdb's copy, which holds only in-frame ones; the method was immunoSEQ multiplex PCR. The sample carries some 50,000 clones, approximately 86% recorded once. About this clone itself: As yet, its antigen is unknown.

CDR1 and CDR2 from the germline V gene are SNHLY and FYNNEI. The CDR3 spans 16 residues. Between the trimmed V and J ends, which lost 3 bases and 5 bases, there was a span of 17 bases. Sample: PBMCs, taken before any cancer treatment. The chain uses TRBV2 and TRBJ2-1; D call uncertain. The sequence was obtained from a female donor with stage II lung adenocarcinoma. Written as DNA, the CDR3 is TGTGCCAGCAGTGATCGGTTACAGAGTCGAAACAATGAGCAGTTCTTC. Translation gives CASSDRLQSRNNEQFF.